This T cell receptor (beta chain) emerged from a study of T cells in women clearing cervical HPV infection. Only in-frame clones appear in the TCRdb table, and some are missing; sequencing was by immunoSEQ multiplex PCR. Here the sample table reports 45,000 to 50,000 clones. A word on this clone: The sequenced fragment ends 3 residues before the CDR3 boundary, so the rest is inferred from the germline J gene.

Germline V CDR1 and CDR2: DFQATT, SNEGSKA (reference sequence). This CDR3 is 17 amino acids long. V shed 7 bases and J shed 5 bases, with 27 bases lying between them. This clonotype was obtained from a woman between 18 and 70 years old with a cervical HPV16 infection that either progressed to CIN3+ or cleared (not recorded which). The sample comprised blood buffy coat. The rearrangement links TRBV20-1 to TRBJ1-5, with no clear D. The CDR3 DNA, read in part, is TGCAGTGTTTCCACAAGTGTCGGAGCGGGTCTCGATCAGCCC. Translation gives CSVSTSVGAGLDQP. In full, the CDR3 is CSVSTSVGAGLDQPQHF.